Below, 15 T cell receptor beta chains from the same sample are listed, as sequenced in a study of cytomegalovirus exposure and HLA in healthy donors. It was with 60 Vbeta and 13 Jbeta primers that the PCR ran. TCRdb's table, derived via immunoSEQ multiplex PCR, lists solely in-frame clones and lacks some. The sample shows 200,000 to 250,000 clones, about 81% of them seen only once. The sample comprised PBMCs. The origin of the receptors is a woman aged 40 to 50 in good health and CMV-seronegative.

This chain connects TRBV18 to TRBJ2-7, with TRBD1 identical over 8 bases. The CDR3 contains 14 residues. V shed 4 bases, J shed 11 bases, and the junction held 13 bases outside the gene matches. Germline loops: CDR1 KGHSH, CDR2 LQKENI. CDR3 in DNA: TGTGCCAGCTCACGGGGTTCGGGACAGGAGAAGGAGTACTTC. Protein: CASSRGSGQEKEYF.

V is TRBV11-2 and J is TRBJ1-1, with D tentatively TRBD1 (5 bases). The V gene lost 5 bases and the J gene lost 3 bases, with 10 bases spanning the gap. Per germline, CDR1 SGHAT and CDR2 FQNNGV. CDR3 length: 13 amino acids. DNA for the CDR3: TGTGCCAGCAGCGGAGGGGTTTACACTGAAGCTTTCTTT. Its translation: CASSGGVYTEAFF. The entire variable domain, with the rest obtained from reference TRBV11-2 and TRBJ1-1, is as follows: EAGVAQSPRYKIIEKRQSVAFWCNPISGHATLYWYQQILGQGPKLLIQFQNNGVVDDSQLPKDRFSAERLKGVDSTLKIQPAKLEDSAVYLCASSGGVYTEAFFGQGTRLTVV.

The rearrangement joins TRBV9 to TRBJ2-5; D perhaps matches TRBD1 (7 bases). The germline CDR1 and CDR2 sequences are SGDLS and YYNGEE. The CDR3 totals 15 residues. Trimming pared 4 bases from V and 1 base from J, leaving 14 bases between. The CDR3 sequence: CASSPGGLPQETQYF. The CDR3 DNA reads as TGTGCCAGCAGCCCAGGGGGGTTACCCCAAGAGACCCAGTACTTC.

To note about this clone: One end of the junction fails to match germline, which may point to a read error. The chain recombines TRBV7-9 with TRBJ2-7, with D tentatively TRBD2 (5 bases). Germline V gene lookup returns CDR1 SEHNR and CDR2 FQNEAQ (reference sequence). The CDR3 has 16 amino acids. CDR3 DNA: TGTTCCAGCAGGCGAAGTGGACTGGAACGGACGGGCGAGCAGTACTTC. Translating it yields CSSRRSGLERTGEQYF.

The V call is TRBV2, the J call TRBJ2-7; the match to TRBD2 covers 16 bases. V was clipped by 0 bases and J by 7 bases; unmatched bases: 6. CDR1 SNHLY and CDR2 FYNNEI come from the germline V gene. The CDR3 is 17 amino acids. In DNA form, the CDR3 reads TGTGCCAGCAGTGAAGCAGTGGGGACTAGCGGGAGGGGGGAGCAGTACTTC. Translation gives CASSEAVGTSGRGEQYF.

The chain has TRBV29-1 and TRBJ2-5, with TRBD2 matching 7 bases. V shed 1 base and J 4 bases; nucleotides not matched to a gene: 0. The germline CDR1 and CDR2 sequences are SQVTM and ANQGSEA. The CDR3 runs to 12 residues. CDR3: CSVEAGGETQYF. The CDR3, as DNA: TGCAGCGTTGAAGCGGGGGGAGAGACCCAGTACTTC.

The chain links TRBV18 to TRBJ1-2, with 7 bases matching TRBD1. Germline trimming cut 3 bases from V and 7 bases from J; bases unmatched to any gene: 11. Germline CDR1 KGHSH, CDR2 LQKENI. The CDR3 extends over 15 amino acids. The CDR3 DNA reads as TGTGCCAGCTCACCTGGGAGCGACAGGGCTTTTGGCTACACCTTC. Translating gives CASSPGSDRAFGYTF.

J is TRBJ2-3 and V is TRBV19; 7 nucleotides line up with TRBD2. CDR1 LNHDA and CDR2 SQIVND come from the germline V gene (reference sequence). V was clipped by 6 bases and J by 1 base; unmatched bases: 7. This CDR3 region has 15 residues. The DNA for the CDR3 is TGTGCCAGTAGCTTCGGACTAGTTGGCACAGATACGCAGTATTTT. As protein: CASSFGLVGTDTQYF.

The chain carries TRBV10-2 and TRBJ1-6; 8 nucleotides match TRBD1. The germline gives CDR1 WSHSY, CDR2 SAAADI. V lost 6 bases to trimming and J lost 0 bases; unmatched junction nucleotides: 7. The CDR3 spans 17 residues. CDR3 sequence (DNA): TGCGCCAGCAGGGGACAGGAGAGGAGCTCCTATAATTCACCCCTCCACTTT. It is translated as CASRGQERSSYNSPLHF.

The J gene is TRBJ1-4, the V gene TRBV10-2, with 11 positions matching TRBD1. The germline CDR1 and CDR2 sequences are WSHSY and SAAADI. The J segment lost 7 bases and the V segment lost 2 bases, leaving 9 bases of the junction unmatched. CDR3 size: 17 residues. CDR3 coding DNA: TGCGCCAGCAGTGAGGCTAACCGGGACAGGGGGGCTGAAAAACTGTTTTTT. Its protein is CASSEANRDRGAEKLFF.

The V and J genes are TRBV7-3 and TRBJ2-1; 11 bases align to TRBD2. Germline V gene sequence: CDR1 SGHTA, CDR2 FQGTGA. The V segment lost 5 bases and the J segment 2 bases; nucleotides outside the gene matches: 5. CDR3 length: 16 amino acids. The CDR3 protein is CASSTIAGGPYNEQFF. In DNA form, the CDR3 reads TGTGCCAGCAGCACAATAGCGGGAGGGCCCTACAATGAGCAGTTCTTC.

The chain links TRBV5-8 to TRBJ1-2; D perhaps matches TRBD1 (5 bases). The CDR3 has 14 residues. Trimming stripped 2 bases from V and 0 bases from J, with 8 bases between. CDR1 is SGHTS and CDR2 is YDEGEE in the germline V gene. The CDR3: CASSFWGANYGYTF. Here the CDR3 DNA reads TGTGCCAGCAGCTTTTGGGGGGCTAACTATGGCTACACCTTC.

J is TRBJ2-1 and V is TRBV7-2, with 8 bases identical to TRBD2. This CDR3 comprises 16 residues. After removal of 5 bases from V and 0 bases from J, the junction contained 6 bases not matched to a gene. Germline V gene sequence: CDR1 SGHTA, CDR2 FQGNSA. The DNA of the CDR3 is TGTGCCAGCAGCCCCATAGCGGGGAGCTCCTACAATGAGCAGTTCTTC. Translated: CASSPIAGSSYNEQFF.

This clone was found a few times. The V and J genes are TRBV7-8 and TRBJ2-2, with D perhaps TRBD1 (6 bases). The CDR3 runs to 16 residues. The V and J ends lost 1 base and 5 bases respectively, with 14 bases between them. Germline V gene sequence: CDR1 SGHVS, CDR2 FQNEAQ. CDR3 residues: CASSLGLQGWTGELFF. The CDR3 DNA follows: TGTGCCAGCAGCTTAGGGCTGCAGGGGTGGACCGGGGAGCTGTTTTTT.

The chain is built from TRBV19 and TRBJ2-7; tentatively, D is TRBD1 (6 bases). The CDR3 covers 15 residues. Per germline, CDR1 LNHDA and CDR2 SQIVND (reference sequence). Trimming pared 4 bases from V and 1 base from J, leaving 14 bases between. The CDR3 region has the DNA TGTGCCAGTAGTAGCTTCGGGACACCTTCCTACGAGCAGTACTTC. This translates into CASSSFGTPSYEQYF.